The T cell receptor beta chain under discussion was sequenced for a study of blood T cells in healthy people across ages. Using a J-beta primer mix together with a sample-barcoded 5' primer, a second PCR was run for roughly 6 to 11 cycles. In TCRdb, the 5' RACE reads were re-called with MiXCR into one record per CDR3 protein. Of approximately 700,000 distinct CDR3 sequences in the sample, 32% were seen once. V gave up 5 bases and J gave up 4 bases, with 8 bases separating them. Germline loops: CDR1 SGHVS, CDR2 FQNEAQ. The CDR3 is 13 residues long. The receptor was derived from a woman over 75 in good health. The sequenced sample consisted of blood. The chain joins TRBV7-8 to TRBJ2-2; D unclear. CDR3 amino acids: CASSPVATGELFF. CDR3 coding DNA: TGTGCCAGCAGCCCCGTAGCCACCGGGGAGCTGTTTTTT.